The 19 T cell receptor beta chains below come from one sample, sequenced in a study of blood T cells in healthy people across ages. With a J-beta primer mix and a sample-barcoded 5' primer, a second PCR ran 7 to 11 cycles. TCRdb independently ran MiXCR on the 5' RACE reads; one entry per CDR3 protein. The sample carries under 2,000,000 distinct CDR3 sequences, 40% to 55% recorded once. Sequencing was done on a sample of blood. These receptors all come from a middle-aged woman in good health.

As for this clonotype: At one of its ends the junction is not consistent with the germline gene, which may arise from a read error. This sequence joins TRBV6-5 and TRBJ2-5, with TRBD2 matching 9 bases. Germline V lookup: CDR1 MNHEY, CDR2 SVGAGI. The CDR3 length is 17 residues. This CDR3 reads CASSYSRLAGNIETRYF. The CDR3 nucleotides read TGTGCCAGCAGTTACTCGAGGCTAGCGGGGAACATAGAGACCCGGTACTTC.

The chain has TRBV12-3 or TRBV12-4 and TRBJ1-2; a weak D match, TRBD1 (5 bases). This CDR3 has 15 residues. Trimming stripped 10 bases from V and 8 bases from J, with 26 bases between. In DNA, the CDR3 is TGTGCCACGCAAAGGATGGGGCTTGGGGGGAACGGCTACACCTTC. Protein: CATQRMGLGGNGYTF.

This clonotype was seen only a few times. This chain's CDR3 is CASRPGTTQETQYF. CDR3 coding DNA: TGCGCCAGCAGACCGGGGACAACCCAAGAGACCCAGTACTTC. V and J are TRBV5-1 and TRBJ2-5; D might be TRBD1 (6 bases). The CDR3 runs to 14 residues. V dropped 5 bases and J dropped 1 base, with 12 bases sitting between them. Per the germline V gene, CDR1 is SGHRS and CDR2 is YFSETQ.

The chain couples TRBV7-9 to TRBJ1-2, with TRBD1 as a possible D gene (5 bases). The CDR3 covers 16 residues. V was shortened by 5 bases and J by 4 bases, with 20 bases between the two germline ends. Germline assignment: CDR1 SEHNR and CDR2 FQNEAQ (reference sequence). The CDR3 region has the DNA TGTGCCAGCAGCCCAGGTCGGGCAGGGATCCGCTATGGCTACACCTTC. This codes for CASSPGRAGIRYGYTF. The entire variable domain, with the rest obtained from reference TRBV7-9 and TRBJ1-2, is as follows: DTGVSQNPRHKITKRGQNVTFRCDPISEHNRLYWYRQTLGQGPEFLTYFQNEAQLEKSRLLSDRFSAERPKGSFSTLEIQRTEQGDSAMYLCASSPGRAGIRYGYTFGSGTRLTVV.

A few counts support this clonotype. The rearrangement links TRBV5-1 to TRBJ2-3, with 8 bases aligning to TRBD1. The J segment lost 4 bases and the V segment lost 6 bases, leaving 4 bases of the junction unmatched. Germline loops: CDR1 SGHRS, CDR2 YFSETQ. The CDR3 is 13 residues long. This CDR3 is CASTQTGADTQYF. In nucleotides, the CDR3 is TGCGCCAGCACCCAGACAGGGGCAGATACGCAGTATTTT.

This chain uses TRBV6-2 or TRBV6-3 with TRBJ1-1; 7 bases map to TRBD1. The V gene end was trimmed by 2 bases and the J gene end by 1 base; junction bases not matched to a gene: 4. The germline CDR1 and CDR2 sequences are MNHEY and SVGEGT. This CDR3 is built from 15 residues. This chain's CDR3 is CASSYADRPNTEAFF. The CDR3 DNA is TGTGCCAGCAGTTACGCGGACAGGCCGAACACTGAAGCTTTCTTT.

This chain connects TRBV10-3 to TRBJ2-5; 8 positions agree with TRBD1. Per germline, CDR1 ENHRY and CDR2 SYGVKD. Trimming at V came to 5 bases and at J to 5 bases, leaving 10 bases not matched to a gene. The CDR3 is 15 amino acids. The CDR3 nucleotides read TGTGCCATCAGTTCACGGCGCAGGGGGCATGAGACCCAGTACTTC. Translation gives CAISSRRRGHETQYF.

The chain joins TRBV5-1 to TRBJ2-4; 7 positions agree with TRBD1. The J call may not be correct, given that the DNA end is closer to TRBJ2-5. The CDR3 has 16 residues. Germline CDR1 reads SGHRS; CDR2 reads YFSETQ. CDR3 DNA: TGCGCCAGCAGCCCGACCGGGACAGACCCTAAAGAGACCCAGTACTTC. It translates to CASSPTGTDPKETQYF.

The sample holds one count of this clonotype. CDR3 sequence: CASTLRGGTDTQYF. CDR3 DNA sequence: TGTGCCAGCACCCTAAGGGGGGGTACAGATACGCAGTATTTT. The rearrangement uses TRBV12-3 or TRBV12-4 and TRBJ2-3, with a possible D match to TRBD2 (7 bases). CDR3 length: 14 amino acids. V dropped 7 bases and J dropped 3 bases, with 14 bases sitting between them.

The chain combines TRBV20-1 with TRBJ1-2; 7 nucleotides match TRBD1. V lost 3 bases, J lost 7 bases, and 11 bases stayed unmatched. The germline CDR1 and CDR2 sequences are DFQATT and SNEGSKA (reference sequence). This CDR3 is built from 14 residues. CDR3 loop: CSARAPRDSLGYTF. The CDR3 DNA reads TGCAGTGCTAGGGCCCCCCGGGACAGTCTTGGCTACACCTTC.

This clonotype was detected once. The rearrangement joins TRBV6-2 or TRBV6-3 to TRBJ2-7; tentatively, D is TRBD2 (6 bases). The germline V gene encodes CDR1 MNHEY and CDR2 SVGEGT. The length of the CDR3 is 15 residues. V lost 6 bases and J 0 bases, leaving 15 bases between the germline ends. Here the CDR3 DNA reads TGTGCCAGCAGCTCCACCGGGACTCTCTCCTACGAGCAGTACTTC. It encodes CASSSTGTLSYEQYF.

The V gene is TRBV11-1, the J gene TRBJ2-4, with D possibly matching TRBD2 (5 bases). V lost 4 bases and J 0 bases, leaving 10 bases between the germline ends. The germline V gene encodes CDR1 SGHAT and CDR2 FQDESV (reference sequence). There are 15 residues in the CDR3. The CDR3 spells CASSSLGEAKNIQYF. The CDR3 nucleotides are TGTGCCAGCAGCTCGCTCGGGGAAGCCAAAAACATTCAGTACTTC.

The chain is built from TRBV11-2 and TRBJ2-3; D perhaps matches TRBD2 (6 bases). The CDR3 loop spans 15 amino acids. V lost 4 bases and J 5 bases, leaving 16 bases between the germline ends. Per the germline V gene, CDR1 is SGHAT and CDR2 is FQNNGV. Here the CDR3 reads CASSYGTGPGDTQYF. CDR3 DNA: TGTGCCAGCAGCTACGGGACTGGCCCCGGAGATACGCAGTATTTT.

For this clonotype: A much larger clone differs by one base, so this may be a read error. The final CDR3 position lacks the conserved phenylalanine or tryptophan, pointing to a likely read error. J is TRBJ2-7 and V is TRBV7-2; the match to TRBD2 covers 9 bases. This CDR3 has 15 residues. Germline trimming cut 5 bases from V and 5 bases from J; bases unmatched to any gene: 10. From germline, CDR1 is SGHTA and CDR2 FQGNSA. The CDR3 DNA is TGTGCCAGCAGCCGTCTTAGCGGGGGCAGCCACGAGCAGTACATC. The encoded protein is CASSRLSGGSHEQYI.

The chain couples TRBV7-2 to TRBJ1-6, with D unresolved. Germline V gene lookup returns CDR1 SGHTA and CDR2 FQGNSA. Trimming took 5 bases from V and 10 from J, leaving 15 bases between them. The CDR3 extends over 14 amino acids. The CDR3 here is CASSPDKVGSPLHF. The CDR3 nucleotides are TGTGCCAGCAGCCCAGACAAGGTCGGATCACCCCTCCACTTT. The whole variable domain, remainder taken from reference TRBV7-2 and TRBJ1-6, is GAGVSQSPSNKVTEKGKDVELRCDPISGHTALYWYRQSLGQGLEFLIYFQGNSAPDKSGLPSDRFSAERTGGSVSTLTIQRTQQEDSAVYLCASSPDKVGSPLHFGNGTRLTVT.

CDR3 loop: CASSQEKAGGDNEQFF. CDR3 nucleotides: TGTGCCAGCAGCCAAGAAAAAGCGGGGGGGGACAATGAGCAGTTCTTC. V gene TRBV3-1 combines with J gene TRBJ2-1; TRBD2 aligns across 10 bases. J was trimmed by 5 bases and V by 0 bases; bases with no gene match: 4. The germline V gene encodes CDR1 LGHDT and CDR2 YNNKEL (reference sequence). CDR3 length: 16 amino acids.

In this sample, this clonotype turned up once. V and J are TRBV11-2 and TRBJ2-1, with 9 bases lining up with TRBD2. With V trimmed by 1 base and J by 7 bases, 8 bases remained unmatched. The length of the CDR3 is 16 residues. Germline CDR1 and CDR2: SGHAT and FQNNGV. The CDR3 coding sequence is TGTGCCAGCAGCTTAGTATCCGGAGGACTAGCGAATGAGCAGTTCTTC. Its translation: CASSLVSGGLANEQFF.

J is TRBJ2-5 and V is TRBV6-2 or TRBV6-3; 13 bases agree with TRBD2. This CDR3 contains 19 residues. The ends lost 2 bases at V and 2 bases at J; junction bases unmatched: 11. In germline, CDR1 is MNHEY, CDR2 SVGEGT. The CDR3 DNA reads TGTGCCAGCAGTTACAGGAGTGGCGGGACTAGCGGGATGCAAGAGACCCAGTACTTC. Its translation: CASSYRSGGTSGMQETQYF.

The CDR3 DNA reads as TGTGCCAGCAGTTACTCGTGGACTAGCGGGGCCTACGAGCAGTACTTC. It is translated as CASSYSWTSGAYEQYF. V and J are TRBV6-5 and TRBJ2-7, with 12 bases lining up with TRBD2. In germline, CDR1 is MNHEY, CDR2 SVGAGI. The V gene end was trimmed by 0 bases and the J gene end by 2 bases; junction bases not matched to a gene: 2. The CDR3 has 16 amino acids.